This entry lists 17 T cell receptor beta chains sequenced from one sample in a study of brain T cells in children with intractable seizures. The protocol was immunoSEQ multiplex PCR, while the TCRdb copy is restricted to in-frame clones and leaves out a portion. Counted here are 70,000 to 90,000 clones, about 92% occurring once; the ten biggest clones make up around 1.4%. Sample: peripheral blood, taken at surgery. Source of these receptors: a boy in the first two years of life with tuberous sclerosis and intractable seizures.

A few counts support this clone. The chain couples TRBV2 to TRBJ1-6; D call uncertain. Germline assignment: CDR1 SNHLY and CDR2 FYNNEI. With 6 bases removed from V and 18 bases from J, the gap between germline ends came to 27 bases. The CDR3 is made up of 15 amino acids. The CDR3 DNA reads as TGTGCCAGCAGCCGATCACGACCTCTAACCCAAGGGCCCCACTTT. Residues: CASSRSRPLTQGPHF.

This sequence joins TRBV9 and TRBJ1-3, with D possibly matching TRBD1 (6 bases). Germline V gene data show CDR1 as SGDLS and CDR2 as YYNGEE. Trimming took 3 bases from V and 2 from J, leaving 15 bases between them. This CDR3 contains 16 residues. CDR3 in DNA: TGTGCCAGCAGCGAGAAGGGGGGAGAGACTGGAAACACCATATATTTT. This gives the protein CASSEKGGETGNTIYF.

The rearrangement links TRBV6-1 to TRBJ1-1; no definite D call. The germline gives CDR1 MNHNS, CDR2 SASEGT. The CDR3 spans 15 residues. V was cut by 1 base and J by 3 bases, with 12 bases left in between. CDR3 loop: CASSEVPVTYTEAFF. CDR3 in DNA: TGTGCCAGCAGTGAAGTCCCCGTCACATACACTGAAGCTTTCTTT.

The chain has TRBV11-2 and TRBJ1-2; maybe TRBD1 (6 bases). V was pared by 0 bases and J by 8 bases, with 19 bases between. The CDR3 covers 16 residues. Germline V gene lookup returns CDR1 SGHAT and CDR2 FQNNGV. CDR3 coding DNA: TGTGCCAGCAGCTTAGATGGATGGGGGCGCCGCGCCGGCTACACCTTC. Translated, it gives CASSLDGWGRRAGYTF.

V and J are TRBV4-2 and TRBJ1-2, with unresolved D. Germline loops: CDR1 LGHNA, CDR2 YNFKEQ. Trimming shortened V by 2 bases and J by 0 bases, and 7 bases separated the two germline ends. CDR3 length: 14 amino acids. For the CDR3, the DNA is TGTGCCAGCAGCCAAACGGAGGCTAACTATGGCTACACCTTC. Encoded protein: CASSQTEANYGYTF.

V and J are TRBV9 and TRBJ2-7; 8 nucleotides match TRBD2. This CDR3 comprises 13 residues. Germline V gene sequence: CDR1 SGDLS, CDR2 YYNGEE. Trimming at V came to 4 bases and at J to 3 bases, leaving 3 bases not matched to a gene. The CDR3 spells CASSTGTSYEQYF. The DNA of the CDR3 is TGTGCCAGCAGCACAGGGACTAGCTACGAGCAGTACTTC.

The chain employs TRBV28 and TRBJ2-2; D may correspond to TRBD1 or TRBD2 (6 bases each). Trimming stripped 1 base from V and 3 bases from J, with 15 bases between. The CDR3 runs 17 residues. The germline gives CDR1 MDHEN, CDR2 SYDVKM. This chain's CDR3 is CASSLLGGGYDTGELFF. CDR3 DNA sequence: TGTGCCAGCAGTTTATTGGGGGGCGGGTATGACACCGGGGAGCTGTTTTTT.

The chain carries TRBV18 and TRBJ1-1, with TRBD1 as a possible D gene (5 bases). Trimming pared 6 bases from V and 6 bases from J, leaving 17 bases between. The CDR3 extends over 14 amino acids. Per the germline V gene, CDR1 is KGHSH and CDR2 is LQKENI. The DNA of the CDR3 is TGTGCCAGCTCCCCGCTCACAGGACCACCTGAAGCTTTCTTT. Translating it yields CASSPLTGPPEAFF.

The rearrangement links TRBV4-2 to TRBJ1-5, with no clear D. The CDR3 consists of 15 residues. Germline-derived CDR1 and CDR2 are LGHNA and YNFKEQ. The ends were cut back, 0 bases at V and 1 base at J, with 7 bases in the middle. CDR3: CASSQEYLSNQPQHF. The CDR3, as DNA: TGTGCCAGCAGCCAAGAGTATTTAAGCAATCAGCCCCAGCATTTT.

This rearrangement joins TRBV9 to TRBJ1-3; 10 bases are a match to TRBD1. Germline CDR1 and CDR2: SGDLS and YYNGEE. This CDR3 contains 18 residues. V shed 0 bases, J shed 4 bases, and the junction held 10 bases outside the gene matches. The CDR3 bases are TGTGCCAGCAGCGTAGGCGGGACAGGGGCCCTTTCGGGAAACACCATATATTTT. This translates into CASSVGGTGALSGNTIYF.

This rearrangement joins TRBV15 to TRBJ1-4, with D unclear. CDR1 is LNHNV, CDR2 YYDKDF, per germline (reference sequence). V lost 1 base, J lost 10 bases, and 7 bases lay in between. This CDR3 comprises 12 residues. The CDR3 DNA reads as TGTGCCACCAGCAGAGTAGGAAGAAAACTGTTTTTT. Translated, it gives CATSRVGRKLFF.

The chain is built from TRBV19 and TRBJ1-2; 8 bases fit TRBD1. Per germline, CDR1 LNHDA and CDR2 SQIVND (reference sequence). This CDR3 region has 13 residues. V gave up 5 bases and J gave up 7 bases; unmatched junction bases: 6. CDR3 in amino acids: CASSLGQGSGYTF. The CDR3 DNA reads TGTGCCAGTAGTCTAGGACAGGGCTCTGGCTACACCTTC.

The rearrangement links TRBV6-5 to TRBJ2-5, with a possible D match to TRBD2 (5 bases). CDR3 size: 13 residues. Trimming stripped 4 bases from V and 3 bases from J, with 9 bases between. Germline V gene sequence: CDR1 MNHEY, CDR2 SVGAGI. DNA of the CDR3: TGTGCCAGCAGTTGGTTCGGGGAAGAGACCCAGTACTTC. Translated, it gives CASSWFGEETQYF.

The rearrangement links TRBV28 to TRBJ2-1, with a tentative D call TRBD1 (5 bases). V lost 7 bases and J lost 0, with 13 bases in between. The CDR3 extends over 15 amino acids. Germline values: CDR1 MDHEN, CDR2 SYDVKM. The chain's CDR3 is CASKKTGRSYNEQFF. CDR3 DNA sequence: TGTGCCAGCAAAAAAACAGGTCGCTCCTACAATGAGCAGTTCTTC.

V and J are TRBV5-1 and TRBJ2-7, with 7 positions matching TRBD2. Trimming at V came to 4 bases and at J to 5 bases, leaving 15 bases not matched to a gene. The CDR3 runs 16 residues. Germline V gene data show CDR1 as SGHRS and CDR2 as YFSETQ. CDR3 amino acids: CASSPGRAGPSNEQYF. The CDR3 nucleotides read TGCGCCAGCAGCCCCGGTCGAGCGGGACCCTCTAACGAGCAGTACTTC.

The chain uses TRBV6-1 and TRBJ1-1; D is perhaps TRBD1 (6 bases). V gave up 3 bases and J gave up 5 bases, with 16 bases separating them. The CDR3 totals 15 residues. Germline V lookup: CDR1 MNHNS, CDR2 SASEGT. The CDR3 DNA is TGTGCCAGCAGTGATAGGCTGGGGGCCTGGACTGAAGCTTTCTTT. It translates to CASSDRLGAWTEAFF.

V gene TRBV19 combines with J gene TRBJ2-1, with unresolved D. V was cut by 6 bases and J by 7 bases, with 13 bases left in between. The CDR3 consists of 13 residues. Germline loops: CDR1 LNHDA, CDR2 SQIVND (reference sequence). The DNA of the CDR3 is TGTGCCAGTAGCTTTGACCCGGGTAATGAGCAGTTCTTC. Residues: CASSFDPGNEQFF.